This T cell receptor (beta chain) came from a study of cytomegalovirus exposure and HLA in healthy donors. On the study more broadly: An earlier analysis identified 117 million unique TCR beta sequences in some 180 million T cells.

For this clone: Its antigen is unknown.

The PCR was carried out with 60 Vbeta primers and 13 Jbeta primers. Repertoires were generated with immunoSEQ multiplex PCR, while TCRdb's copy carries only in-frame clones and drops some. The sample yields around 200,000 clones, of which the top ten take up roughly 0.89%. The germline V gene encodes CDR1 KGHSH and CDR2 LQKENI. This CDR3 spans 14 amino acids. With V trimmed by 4 bases and J by 8 bases, 6 bases remained unmatched. General observations from the study: As confirmed in vitro, a few CMV-associated chains were specific for CMV antigens. In an earlier analysis, productive rearrangement rates for most beta V segments clustered near 87% or 30%.

This receptor was obtained from a woman in her thirties in good health and CMV-seropositive. Sequencing was done on a sample of PBMCs. The rearrangement joins TRBV18 to TRBJ1-4; TRBD1 matches at 8 bases. CDR3 nucleotides: TGTGCCAGCTCACTCGGGACAGGCCTCGAAAAACTGTTTTTT. Encoded protein: CASSLGTGLEKLFF. The whole variable domain, filled in from reference TRBV18 and TRBJ1-4, reads NAGVMQNPRHLVRRRGQEARLRCSPMKGHSHVYWYRQLPEEGLKFMVYLQKENIIDESGMPKERFSAEFPKEGPSILRIQQVVRGDSAAYFCASSLGTGLEKLFFGSGTQLSVL.